This T cell receptor beta chain appears in the sequencing data of a study of T-cell reconstitution after alpha-beta-depleted transplantation in children. Germline V gene data show CDR1 as LGHNA and CDR2 as YNFKEQ. Trimming cost V 0 bases and J 8 bases, with 7 bases left between them. CDR3 size: 13 residues. General study findings and limits: Elevated TCRbeta diversity at day 60 was traced, in some patients, to surviving recipient T cells and thymic progenitors.

A TCRbeta library incorporating unique molecular identifiers was prepared. TCRdb reprocessed the PCR reads via MiXCR and lists one record per CDR3 protein. The sample lists around 240,000 distinct CDR3 sequences; roughly 8.2% were seen once. This clonotype was seen at least ten times. The target antigen is unknown. The material was PBMCs, mostly from graft donor cells, obtained 180 days after TCRalphabeta/CD19-depleted stem cell transplant. The origin of this receptor is a male patient between 5 and 17 years old who had a stem cell transplant for acute lymphoblastic leukemia, so the T cells may come from the graft donor. This chain connects TRBV4-2 to TRBJ1-4, with D uncertain. CDR3 loop: CASSQDTVEKLFF. CDR3 in DNA: TGTGCCAGCAGCCAAGATACAGTGGAAAAACTGTTTTTT.